The 32 T cell receptor beta chains below come from one sample, sequenced in a study of blood T cell repertoires in COVID-19. Repertoires were generated with immunoSEQ multiplex PCR, while TCRdb's copy carries only in-frame clones and drops some. The sample consists of about 94,000 clones, approximately 80% of them appearing once. The sample was peripheral blood. Receptors originate from a human donor in a cohort sampled during active COVID-19.

V and J are TRBV11-2 and TRBJ2-7; TRBD2 aligns across 9 bases. Germline CDR1 is SGHAT and CDR2 is FQNNGV. The CDR3 length is 13 residues. Trimming removed 5 bases from V and 5 bases from J; junction bases left unmatched: 4. The chain's CDR3 is CASSQGLANEQYF. The CDR3 region has the DNA TGTGCCAGCAGCCAAGGACTAGCGAACGAGCAGTACTTC. Full variable domain (rest looked up from reference TRBV11-2 and TRBJ2-7): EAGVAQSPRYKIIEKRQSVAFWCNPISGHATLYWYQQILGQGPKLLIQFQNNGVVDDSQLPKDRFSAERLKGVDSTLKIQPAKLEDSAVYLCASSQGLANEQYFGPGTRLTVT.

J is TRBJ2-7 and V is TRBV10-3; tentative D call: TRBD2 (5 bases). Trimming left V 4 bases short and J 0 bases short, with 7 bases between. The CDR3 loop spans 13 amino acids. Germline loops: CDR1 ENHRY, CDR2 SYGVKD. The CDR3, as DNA: TGTGCCATCAGTGCCAGCGGCTCCTACGAGCAGTACTTC. Translation gives CAISASGSYEQYF.

V usage is TRBV7-9 and J usage is TRBJ2-1; 14 bases are shared with TRBD2. Germline CDR1 SEHNR, CDR2 FQNEAQ (reference sequence). V lost 1 base, J lost 8 bases, and 10 bases stayed unmatched. The CDR3 has 18 residues. The CDR3 protein is CASSLGPGTSGSFHEQFF. The CDR3 nucleotides are TGTGCCAGCAGCTTAGGTCCCGGGACTAGCGGGAGTTTTCATGAGCAGTTCTTC.

The J gene is TRBJ2-5, the V gene TRBV19, with 8 bases identical to TRBD2. Losses at the gene ends were 1 base for V and 5 bases for J; bases not matched to a gene: 12. Germline loops: CDR1 LNHDA, CDR2 SQIVND (reference sequence). There are 17 residues in the CDR3. The CDR3 region is CASSIGVASGLKETQYF. The CDR3 DNA reads as TGTGCCAGTAGTATAGGCGTGGCTAGCGGGCTTAAGGAGACCCAGTACTTC.

The V gene is TRBV4-1, the J gene TRBJ2-7, with 10 nucleotides matching TRBD2. Germline V gene lookup returns CDR1 MGHRA and CDR2 YSYEKL. The trim removed 4 bases at V and 2 bases at J, leaving 5 bases unmatched. This CDR3 comprises 15 residues. CDR3: CASSLRTSGTYEQYF. Written as DNA, the CDR3 is TGCGCCAGCAGCCTGCGGACTAGCGGAACCTACGAGCAGTACTTC.

In this sample, this clone turned up once. The CDR3 coding sequence is TGTGCCAGCAGGGCCCAGGGGAACTCTGGAAACACCATATATTTT. Residues: CASRAQGNSGNTIYF. The chain joins TRBV2 to TRBJ1-3; possible D gene TRBD1, 6 bases. Trimming took 6 bases from V and 0 from J, leaving 12 bases between them. The CDR3 runs to 15 residues. Germline V gene sequence: CDR1 SNHLY, CDR2 FYNNEI.

This clone was found once. J is TRBJ1-1 and V is TRBV10-1, with D possibly TRBD1 on 6 matching bases. This CDR3 has 14 residues. V dropped 2 bases and J dropped 3 bases, with 10 bases sitting between them. Germline-derived CDR1 and CDR2 are WNHNN and SYGVQD (reference sequence). CDR3 protein: CASSEARGYTEAFF. In DNA, the CDR3 is TGCGCCAGCAGTGAGGCCAGGGGATACACTGAAGCTTTCTTT.

The chain couples TRBV5-1 to TRBJ2-7, with D possibly TRBD2 on 5 matching bases. The germline V gene encodes CDR1 SGHRS and CDR2 YFSETQ. This CDR3 has 15 amino acids. The germline V and J ends were trimmed by 4 bases and 6 bases, with 20 bases remaining between them. CDR3 residues: CASSLGSVTSREQYF. Here the CDR3 DNA reads TGCGCCAGCAGCCTGGGTAGCGTAACCTCTCGCGAGCAGTACTTC.

This rearrangement joins TRBV6-6 to TRBJ2-7; perhaps TRBD2 as D (6 bases). Germline V gene sequence: CDR1 MNHNY, CDR2 SVGAGI (reference sequence). Trimming pared 0 bases from V and 6 bases from J, leaving 12 bases between. The CDR3 has 14 amino acids. CDR3 sequence (DNA): TGTGCCAGCAGTTACTCGCACTACGGGGGCGAGCAGTACTTC. Translating it yields CASSYSHYGGEQYF.

V gene TRBV30 combines with J gene TRBJ2-7, with 9 bases aligning to TRBD2. Trimming cost V 5 bases and J 3 bases; bases outside gene matches: 14. Per the germline V gene, CDR1 is GTSNPN and CDR2 is SVGIG (reference sequence). The CDR3 covers 16 residues. For the CDR3, the DNA is TGTGCCTGGGCTAGCGGGACAAAATTAACCTACTACGAGCAGTACTTC. Residues: CAWASGTKLTYYEQYF.

The genes are TRBV5-6 and TRBJ2-1; unclear D gene. The V gene lost 6 bases and the J gene lost 7 bases, with 17 bases spanning the gap. The CDR3 is 14 residues long. Germline loops: CDR1 SGHDT, CDR2 YYEEEE. The CDR3 region is CASNLNSFKNEQFF. CDR3 DNA: TGTGCCAGCAATTTGAACTCGTTCAAGAATGAGCAGTTCTTC.

The rearrangement uses TRBV29-1 and TRBJ2-3, with 9 positions matching TRBD1. The V segment lost 6 bases and the J segment 2 bases; nucleotides outside the gene matches: 9. From germline, CDR1 is SQVTM and CDR2 ANQGSEA. This CDR3 has 15 residues. The CDR3, as DNA: TGCAGCGTCGAAAGACAGGGGGGGAACACAGATACGCAGTATTTT. Its translation: CSVERQGGNTDTQYF.

J is TRBJ1-3 and V is TRBV30; no clear D gene. Germline CDR1 reads GTSNPN; CDR2 reads SVGIG (reference sequence). This CDR3 has 13 residues. V was cut by 1 base and J by 5 bases, with 9 bases left in between. Here the CDR3 reads CAWSALFRNTIYF. The CDR3 DNA reads TGTGCCTGGAGTGCTCTCTTTCGAAACACCATATATTTT.

This clone has just one count. This sequence joins TRBV2 and TRBJ1-5; 8 bases are a match to TRBD1. The CDR3 loop spans 14 amino acids. Germline V gene data show CDR1 as SNHLY and CDR2 as FYNNEI. Trimming at V came to 6 bases and at J to 7 bases, leaving 8 bases not matched to a gene. The CDR3 reads CASSAGQGRQPQHF. In nucleotides, the CDR3 is TGTGCCAGCAGCGCCGGACAGGGAAGACAGCCCCAGCATTTT.

V is TRBV20-1 and J is TRBJ2-7; perhaps TRBD1 as D (5 bases). Germline V CDR1 and CDR2: DFQATT, SNEGSKA (reference sequence). The CDR3 runs 10 residues. The germline V and J ends were trimmed by 6 bases and 8 bases, with 11 bases remaining between them. CDR3 in DNA: TGCAGTGCCCCGCAGGGTCAGCAGTACTTC. Its protein is CSAPQGQQYF.

The chain carries TRBV14 and TRBJ2-7; no firm D call. V was clipped by 1 base and J by 6 bases, with 7 bases between them. Germline CDR1 reads SGHDN; CDR2 reads FVKESK. This CDR3 comprises 12 residues. For the CDR3, the DNA is TGTGCCAGCAGCCAAGGTTTCTCCGAGCAGTACTTC. As protein: CASSQGFSEQYF.

In DNA form, the CDR3 reads TGTGCCAGCAGCCCGGACAGGGTCCCCTCCTACGAGCAGTACTTC. It yields the protein CASSPDRVPSYEQYF. V gene TRBV5-5 combines with J gene TRBJ2-7; TRBD1 aligns across 8 bases. Germline trimming cut 4 bases from V and 0 bases from J; bases unmatched to any gene: 6. Per the germline V gene, CDR1 is SGHKS and CDR2 is YYEKEE (reference sequence). This CDR3 has 15 residues.

The chain carries TRBV10-2 and TRBJ1-3; possibly TRBD1 for D (5 bases). The V gene lost 8 bases and the J gene lost 0 bases, with 17 bases spanning the gap. The CDR3 extends over 16 amino acids. The V gene's germline CDR1 is WSHSY and CDR2 SAAADI. The CDR3 is CASGEAPDSSGNTIYF. The CDR3 coding sequence is TGCGCCAGCGGCGAAGCACCCGACAGCTCTGGAAACACCATATATTTT.

The chain joins TRBV6-1 to TRBJ2-7, with 7 bases that match TRBD2. With V trimmed by 2 bases and J by 3 bases, 4 bases remained unmatched. There are 14 residues in the CDR3. In germline, CDR1 is MNHNS, CDR2 SASEGT. The CDR3 DNA reads TGTGCCAGCAGTGAAAGAGGGGAGGGCTACGAGCAGTACTTC. Its translation: CASSERGEGYEQYF.

This chain joins TRBV11-2 and TRBJ1-6, with D hard to call. The length of the CDR3 is 12 residues. V was pared by 5 bases and J by 14 bases, with 13 bases between. CDR1 and CDR2 from the germline V gene are SGHAT and FQNNGV. Here the CDR3 reads CASSPETGALHF. CDR3 DNA sequence: TGTGCCAGCAGCCCAGAAACCGGGGCCCTCCACTTT.

The gene calls are TRBV19 and TRBJ1-5, with D possibly TRBD1 on 6 matching bases. Looked up from germline, CDR1 is LNHDA and CDR2 is SQIVND (reference sequence). The CDR3 runs 17 residues. Trimming shortened V by 3 bases and J by 5 bases, and 20 bases separated the two germline ends. The chain's CDR3 is CASSMSTAGAGDQPQHF. DNA of the CDR3: TGTGCCAGTAGTATGTCAACTGCGGGGGCCGGGGATCAGCCCCAGCATTTT.

In its sample, this clone was seen once. V gene TRBV30 combines with J gene TRBJ2-5; 7 nucleotides match TRBD2. The CDR3 sequence is 14 residues long. Trimming at V came to 6 bases and at J to 4 bases, leaving 11 bases not matched to a gene. Germline V gene sequence: CDR1 GTSNPN, CDR2 SVGIG (reference sequence). The CDR3 DNA follows: TGTGCCTGCACCAAAGAGGGAGGGTCAGAGACCCAGTACTTC. Protein: CACTKEGGSETQYF. The full variable domain, completed using reference TRBV30 and TRBJ2-5, is SQTIHQWPATLVQPVGSPLSLECTVEGTSNPNLYWYRQAAGRGLQLLFYSVGIGQISSEVPQNLSASRPQDRQFILSSKKLLLSDSGFYLCACTKEGGSETQYFGPGTRLLVL.

A few counts support this clone. The CDR3 coding sequence is TGTGCCAGCAGAACTGGCCGAGGGAGCGGTGGAAACACCATATATTTT. This gives the protein CASRTGRGSGGNTIYF. The chain couples TRBV7-9 to TRBJ1-3; D is uncertain. This CDR3 has 16 residues. Germline loops: CDR1 SEHNR, CDR2 FQNEAQ (reference sequence). V lost 6 bases and J 3 bases, leaving 18 bases between the germline ends.

The chain combines TRBV9 with TRBJ2-5, with D maybe TRBD2 (6 bases). Looked up from germline, CDR1 is SGDLS and CDR2 is YYNGEE. This CDR3 spans 16 amino acids. Trimming took 0 bases from V and 4 from J, leaving 16 bases between them. This CDR3 reads CASSVGSRRGGETQYF. CDR3 nucleotide sequence: TGTGCCAGCAGCGTAGGTTCTAGGAGGGGAGGAGAGACCCAGTACTTC.

The chain recombines TRBV3-1 (or the pseudogene TRBV3-2) with TRBJ1-1, with 11 bases matching TRBD1. J was trimmed by 5 bases and V by 4 bases; bases with no gene match: 9. The length of the CDR3 is 16 residues. Germline V gene lookup returns CDR1 LGHDT and CDR2 YNNKEL (reference sequence). CDR3 nucleotides: TGTGCCAGCAGCCCCGGGACAGGGGGAATAGGAACTGAAGCTTTCTTT. Encoded protein: CASSPGTGGIGTEAFF.

This chain uses TRBV11-2 with TRBJ2-7, with 7 bases lining up with TRBD2. V lost 5 bases, J lost 4 bases, and 11 bases stayed unmatched. Germline V gene lookup returns CDR1 SGHAT and CDR2 FQNNGV. The length of the CDR3 is 15 residues. CDR3 nucleotide sequence: TGTGCCAGCAGCCCGTCGGGGGGTAGGGCGTACGAGCAGTACTTC. Protein sequence: CASSPSGGRAYEQYF.

This chain uses TRBV15 with TRBJ2-6; D perhaps matches TRBD2 (6 bases). The V and J ends lost 0 bases and 2 bases respectively, with 8 bases between them. The CDR3 sequence is 16 residues long. Germline assignment: CDR1 LNHNV and CDR2 YYDKDF (reference sequence). CDR3 DNA sequence: TGTGCCACCAGCAGAGAACGCGGGGCTGGGGCCAACGTCCTGACTTTC. Amino acid sequence: CATSRERGAGANVLTF. Full variable domain (remainder filled in from reference TRBV15 and TRBJ2-6): DAMVIQNPRYQVTQFGKPVTLSCSQTLNHNVMYWYQQKSSQAPKLLFHYYDKDFNNEADTPDNFQSRRPNTSFCFLDIRSPGLGDTAMYLCATSRERGAGANVLTFGAGSRLTVL.

V gene TRBV7-9 combines with J gene TRBJ2-7, with D uncertain. The V gene lost 3 bases and the J gene lost 1 base, with 13 bases spanning the gap. Germline V lookup: CDR1 SEHNR, CDR2 FQNEAQ (reference sequence). The CDR3 covers 15 residues. The DNA for the CDR3 is TGTGCCAGCAGCTTTCCGGCGGAACCGTCCTACGAGCAGTACTTC. It specifies CASSFPAEPSYEQYF.

The CDR3 nucleotides read TGTGCCAGCAGCGTAGGACTAGCGGGAGAAGCTTACGAGCAGTACTTC. Translated: CASSVGLAGEAYEQYF. V and J are TRBV9 and TRBJ2-7, with 12 bases aligning to TRBD2. J gave up 4 bases and V 0 bases, and 5 bases lay outside the gene matches. This CDR3 contains 16 residues. The V gene's germline CDR1 is SGDLS and CDR2 YYNGEE.

The chain's CDR3 is CASRPDSNNQPQHF. The CDR3 DNA is TGCGCCAGCAGACCCGACAGCAACAATCAGCCCCAGCATTTT. This chain uses TRBV5-1 with TRBJ1-5, with D possibly TRBD1 on 5 matching bases. The V end was cut by 5 bases, the J end by 3 bases, with 12 bases between. CDR1 SGHRS and CDR2 YFSETQ come from the germline V gene. The CDR3 is 14 residues long.

This chain connects TRBV7-9 to TRBJ1-2; TRBD1 might be the D (6 bases). V gave up 0 bases and J gave up 3 bases, with 14 bases separating them. Germline CDR1 reads SEHNR; CDR2 reads FQNEAQ (reference sequence). The CDR3 contains 16 residues. DNA of the CDR3: TGTGCCAGCAGCTTAGCGATTACAGGGAGAGACTATGGCTACACCTTC. This gives the protein CASSLAITGRDYGYTF.

The rearrangement joins TRBV10-3 to TRBJ1-1; D is perhaps TRBD1 (6 bases). The ends were cut back, 0 bases at V and 11 bases at J, with 13 bases in the middle. This CDR3 has 13 amino acids. The V gene's germline CDR1 is ENHRY and CDR2 SYGVKD. This chain's CDR3 is CAISESAGGRAFF. DNA of the CDR3: TGTGCCATCAGTGAGTCTGCGGGGGGGCGGGCTTTCTTT.